Detailed here is one TCR beta chain. Antigen: not known. These data belong to a study of shared clonotypes between healthy human individuals. Study-level results: At large depth, rarefaction still showed sorted-subset sequencing to be incomplete. Larger estimated richness was generally seen in naive subsets than in memory subsets.

Libraries were prepared by immunoSEQ multiplex PCR; TCRdb keeps only in-frame clonotypes and omits some of them. The sample lists roughly 2.1 million clones, approximately 94% occurring once. Naive CD8 isolation took CD45RO-negative cells positively selected for CCR7 and excluded terminally differentiated effector memory CD45RA+ cells. CDR1 and CDR2 from the germline V gene are LNHDA and SQIVND (reference sequence). V was cut by 5 bases and J by 3 bases, with 15 bases left in between. CDR3 length: 15 residues. The chain employs TRBV19 and TRBJ2-3; a possible D gene is TRBD2 (5 bases). Material: naive CD8+ T cells from PBMCs. The sequence derives from a man aged 18 to 30 in good health. Some clones in this sample may be carry-over from other donors' samples. This chain's CDR3 is CASSRVRVLTDTQYF. The CDR3, as DNA: TGTGCCAGTAGTCGAGTGCGGGTCCTAACAGATACGCAGTATTTT.